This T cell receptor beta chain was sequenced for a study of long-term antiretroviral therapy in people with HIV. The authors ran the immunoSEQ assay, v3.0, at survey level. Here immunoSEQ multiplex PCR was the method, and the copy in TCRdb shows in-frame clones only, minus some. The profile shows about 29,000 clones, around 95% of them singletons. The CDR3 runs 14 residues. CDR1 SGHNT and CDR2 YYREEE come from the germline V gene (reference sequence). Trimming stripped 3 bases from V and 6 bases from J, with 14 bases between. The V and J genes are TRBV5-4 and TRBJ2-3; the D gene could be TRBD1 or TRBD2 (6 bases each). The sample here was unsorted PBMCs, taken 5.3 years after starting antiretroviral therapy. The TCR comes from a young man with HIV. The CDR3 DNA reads TGTGCCAGCAGCTGGGGGGCGGATGGGGATACGCAGTATTTT. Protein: CASSWGADGDTQYF.